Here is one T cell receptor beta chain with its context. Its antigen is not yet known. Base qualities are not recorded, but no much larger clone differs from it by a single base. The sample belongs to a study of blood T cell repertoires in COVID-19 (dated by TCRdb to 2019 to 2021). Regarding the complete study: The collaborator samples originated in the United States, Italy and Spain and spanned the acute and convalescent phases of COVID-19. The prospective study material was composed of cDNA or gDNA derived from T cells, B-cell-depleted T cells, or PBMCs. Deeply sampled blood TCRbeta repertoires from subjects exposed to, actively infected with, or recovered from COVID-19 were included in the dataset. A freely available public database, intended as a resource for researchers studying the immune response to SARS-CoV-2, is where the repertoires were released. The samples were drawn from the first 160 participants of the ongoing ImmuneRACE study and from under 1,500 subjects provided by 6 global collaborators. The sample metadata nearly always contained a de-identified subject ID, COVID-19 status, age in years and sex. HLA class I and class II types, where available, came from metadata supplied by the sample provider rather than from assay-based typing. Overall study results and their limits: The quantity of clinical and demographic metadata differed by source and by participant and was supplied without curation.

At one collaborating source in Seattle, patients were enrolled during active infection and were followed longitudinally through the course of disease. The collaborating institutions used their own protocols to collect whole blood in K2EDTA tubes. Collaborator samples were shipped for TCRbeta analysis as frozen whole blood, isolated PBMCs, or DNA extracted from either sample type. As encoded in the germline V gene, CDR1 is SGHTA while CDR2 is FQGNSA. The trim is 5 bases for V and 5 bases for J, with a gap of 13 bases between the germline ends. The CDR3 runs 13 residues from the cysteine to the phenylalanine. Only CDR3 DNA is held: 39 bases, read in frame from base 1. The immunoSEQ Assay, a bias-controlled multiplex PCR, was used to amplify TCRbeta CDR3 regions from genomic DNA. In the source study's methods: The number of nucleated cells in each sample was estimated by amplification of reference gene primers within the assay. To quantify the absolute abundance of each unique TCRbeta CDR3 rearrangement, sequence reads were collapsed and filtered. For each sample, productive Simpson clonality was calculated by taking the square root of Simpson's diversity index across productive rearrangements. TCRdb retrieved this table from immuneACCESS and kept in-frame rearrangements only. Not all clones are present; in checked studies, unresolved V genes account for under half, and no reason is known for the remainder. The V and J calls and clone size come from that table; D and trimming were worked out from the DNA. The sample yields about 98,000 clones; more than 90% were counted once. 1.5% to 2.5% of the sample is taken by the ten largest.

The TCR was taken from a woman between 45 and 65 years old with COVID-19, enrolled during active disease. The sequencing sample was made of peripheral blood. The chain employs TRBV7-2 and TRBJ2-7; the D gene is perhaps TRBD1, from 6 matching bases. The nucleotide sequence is TGTGCCAGCAGCGTCCCGGGACAAGACGAGCAGTACTTC. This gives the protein CASSVPGQDEQYF.